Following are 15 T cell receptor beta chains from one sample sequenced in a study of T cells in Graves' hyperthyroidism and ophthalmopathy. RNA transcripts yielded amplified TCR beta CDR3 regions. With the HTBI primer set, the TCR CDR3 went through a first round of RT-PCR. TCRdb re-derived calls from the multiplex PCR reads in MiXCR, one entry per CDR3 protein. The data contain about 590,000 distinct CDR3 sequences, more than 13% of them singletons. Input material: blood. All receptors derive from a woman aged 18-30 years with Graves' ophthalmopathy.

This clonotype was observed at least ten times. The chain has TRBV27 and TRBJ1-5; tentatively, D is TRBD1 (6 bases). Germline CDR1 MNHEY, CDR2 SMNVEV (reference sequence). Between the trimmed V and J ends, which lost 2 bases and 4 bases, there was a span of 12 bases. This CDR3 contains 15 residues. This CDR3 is CASSLKGDVNQPQHF. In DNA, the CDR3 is TGTGCCAGCAGTTTAAAGGGGGATGTGAATCAGCCCCAGCATTTT.

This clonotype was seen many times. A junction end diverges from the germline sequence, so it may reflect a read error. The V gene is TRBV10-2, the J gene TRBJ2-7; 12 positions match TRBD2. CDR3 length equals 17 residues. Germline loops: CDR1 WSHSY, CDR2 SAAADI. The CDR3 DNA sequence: TGCGCCAGCAGTGAGGGCCCTTCGACTAGCGGGAGCTACGAGCAATACTTC. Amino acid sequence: CASSEGPSTSGSYEQYF.

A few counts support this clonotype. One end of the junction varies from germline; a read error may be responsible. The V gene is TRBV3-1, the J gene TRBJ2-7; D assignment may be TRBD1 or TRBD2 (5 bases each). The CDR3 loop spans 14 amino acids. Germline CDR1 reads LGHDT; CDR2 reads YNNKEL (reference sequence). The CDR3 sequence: CACSRRDRTYEQYF. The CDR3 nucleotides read TGTGCCTGCAGCCGCCGGGACCGAACTTACGAGCAGTACTTC.

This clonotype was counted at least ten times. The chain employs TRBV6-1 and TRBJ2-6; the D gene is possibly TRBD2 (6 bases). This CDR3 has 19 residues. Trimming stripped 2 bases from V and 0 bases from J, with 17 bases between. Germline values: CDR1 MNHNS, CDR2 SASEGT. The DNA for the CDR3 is TGTGCCAGCAGTGAAAGAGCAGGACTAATGGTCTCTGGGGCCAACGTCCTGACTTTC. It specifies CASSERAGLMVSGANVLTF.

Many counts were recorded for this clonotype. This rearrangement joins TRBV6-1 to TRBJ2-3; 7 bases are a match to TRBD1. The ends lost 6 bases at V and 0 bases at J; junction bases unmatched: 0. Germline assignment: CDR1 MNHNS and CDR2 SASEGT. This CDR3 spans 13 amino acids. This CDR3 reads CASRGQSTDTQYF. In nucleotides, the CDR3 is TGTGCCAGCAGGGGACAGAGCACAGATACGCAGTATTTT.

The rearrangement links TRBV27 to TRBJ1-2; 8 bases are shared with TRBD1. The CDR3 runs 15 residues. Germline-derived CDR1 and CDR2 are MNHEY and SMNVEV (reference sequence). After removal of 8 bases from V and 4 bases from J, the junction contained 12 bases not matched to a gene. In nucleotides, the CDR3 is TGTGCCAGCCCACCCCAGACAGGGGAGGCCTATGGCTACACCTTC. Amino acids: CASPPQTGEAYGYTF.

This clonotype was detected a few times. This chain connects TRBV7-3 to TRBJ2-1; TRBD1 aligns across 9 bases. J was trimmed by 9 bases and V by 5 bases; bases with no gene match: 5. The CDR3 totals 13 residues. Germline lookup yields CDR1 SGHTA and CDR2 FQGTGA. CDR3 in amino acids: CASSGDRDSEQFF. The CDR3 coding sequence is TGTGCCAGCAGCGGGGACAGGGACAGTGAGCAGTTCTTC.

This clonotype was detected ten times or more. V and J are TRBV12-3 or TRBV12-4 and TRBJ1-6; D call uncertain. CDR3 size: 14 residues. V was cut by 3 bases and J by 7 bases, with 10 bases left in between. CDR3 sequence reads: CASSLGLKNSPLHF. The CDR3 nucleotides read TGTGCCAGCAGTTTGGGCCTGAAGAATTCACCCCTCCACTTT.

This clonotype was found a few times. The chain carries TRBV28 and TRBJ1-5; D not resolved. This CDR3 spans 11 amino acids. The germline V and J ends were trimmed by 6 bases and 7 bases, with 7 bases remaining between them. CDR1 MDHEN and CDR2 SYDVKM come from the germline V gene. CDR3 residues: CASRGAQPQHF. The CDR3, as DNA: TGTGCCAGCAGGGGAGCGCAGCCCCAGCATTTT.

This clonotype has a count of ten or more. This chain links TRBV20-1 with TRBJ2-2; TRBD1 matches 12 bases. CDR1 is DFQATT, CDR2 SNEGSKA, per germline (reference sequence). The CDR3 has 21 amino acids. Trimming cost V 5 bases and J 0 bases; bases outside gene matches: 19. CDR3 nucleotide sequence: TGCAGTGCTTACTACTTTTCCGGGACAGGGGGCCCCGACTCGAACACCGGGGAGCTGTTTTTT. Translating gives CSAYYFSGTGGPDSNTGELFF.

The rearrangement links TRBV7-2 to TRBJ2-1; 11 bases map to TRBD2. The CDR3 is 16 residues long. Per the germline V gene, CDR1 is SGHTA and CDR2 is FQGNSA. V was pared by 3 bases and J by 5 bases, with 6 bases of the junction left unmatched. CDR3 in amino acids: CASSFPSGRSHNEQFF. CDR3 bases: TGTGCCAGCAGCTTCCCTAGCGGGAGGTCCCACAATGAGCAGTTCTTC.

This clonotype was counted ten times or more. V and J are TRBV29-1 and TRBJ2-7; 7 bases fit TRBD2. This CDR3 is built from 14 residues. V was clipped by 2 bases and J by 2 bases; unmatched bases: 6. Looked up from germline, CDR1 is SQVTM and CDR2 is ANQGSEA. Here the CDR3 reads CSVEHGRRPYEQYF. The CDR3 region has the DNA TGCAGCGTTGAACACGGGAGGAGGCCCTACGAGCAGTACTTC.

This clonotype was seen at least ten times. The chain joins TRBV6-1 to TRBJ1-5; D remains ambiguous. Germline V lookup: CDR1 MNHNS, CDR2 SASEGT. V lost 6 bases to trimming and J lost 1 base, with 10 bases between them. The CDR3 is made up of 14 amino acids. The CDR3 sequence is CASSDWRSNQPQHF. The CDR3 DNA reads TGTGCCAGCAGCGACTGGAGGAGCAATCAGCCCCAGCATTTT.

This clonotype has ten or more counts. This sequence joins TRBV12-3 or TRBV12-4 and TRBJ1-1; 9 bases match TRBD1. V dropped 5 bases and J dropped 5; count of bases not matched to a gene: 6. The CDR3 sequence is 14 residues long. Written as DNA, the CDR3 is TGTGCCAGCAGTGCCGGGACAGGGAGAACTGAAGCTTTCTTT. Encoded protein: CASSAGTGRTEAFF.

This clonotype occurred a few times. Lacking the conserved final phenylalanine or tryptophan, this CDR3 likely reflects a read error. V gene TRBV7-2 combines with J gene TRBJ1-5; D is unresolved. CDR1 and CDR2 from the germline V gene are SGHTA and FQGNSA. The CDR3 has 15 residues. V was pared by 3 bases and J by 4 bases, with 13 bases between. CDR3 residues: CASSLLGSLNQPQHS. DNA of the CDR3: TGTGCCAGCAGCTTGTTGGGGTCCCTGAATCAGCCCCAGCATTCT.